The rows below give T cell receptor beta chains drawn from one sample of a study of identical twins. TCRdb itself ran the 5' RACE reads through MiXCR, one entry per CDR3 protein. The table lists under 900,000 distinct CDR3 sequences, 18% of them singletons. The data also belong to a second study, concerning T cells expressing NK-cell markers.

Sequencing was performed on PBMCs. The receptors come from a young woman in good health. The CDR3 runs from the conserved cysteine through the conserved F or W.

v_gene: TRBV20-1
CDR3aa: CSAGRQGMYEQYF

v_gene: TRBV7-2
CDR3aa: CASSWSGGADTQYF

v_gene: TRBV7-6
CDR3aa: CASSPSGQQTNGYTF

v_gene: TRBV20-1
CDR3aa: CSASRDGDTQYF

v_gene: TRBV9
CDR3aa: CASSVAAIQETQYF

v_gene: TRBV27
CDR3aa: CASSPFQRINEQFF

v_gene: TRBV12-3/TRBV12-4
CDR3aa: CASSRGTGLNTEAFF

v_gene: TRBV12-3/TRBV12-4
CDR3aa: CASSLQGALHF

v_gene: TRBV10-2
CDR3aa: CASQPGGRMNTEAFF

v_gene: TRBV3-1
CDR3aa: CASSQGTGEEQYF

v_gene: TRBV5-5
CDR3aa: CASTLRGAGNTIYF

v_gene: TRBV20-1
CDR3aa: CSATTQGLAEAFF

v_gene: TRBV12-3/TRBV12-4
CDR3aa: CASTTGWGGGEQYF

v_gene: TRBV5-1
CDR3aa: CASRSGDLTDTQYF

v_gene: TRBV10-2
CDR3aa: CASSERGGRSGYTF

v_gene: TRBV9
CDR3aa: CASSGTNSRNEQFF

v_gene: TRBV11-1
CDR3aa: CASSLTSSLLTGKYNEQFF

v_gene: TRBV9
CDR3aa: CASSEGTGSGEQYF

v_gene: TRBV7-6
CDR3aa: CASKTGVDRDTQYF

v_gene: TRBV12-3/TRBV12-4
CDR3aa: CASSLGQYGYTF

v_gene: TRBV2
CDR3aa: CASSPAWAPNEQFF

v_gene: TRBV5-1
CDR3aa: CASSGDSRDTQYF

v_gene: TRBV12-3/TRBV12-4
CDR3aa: CALGRGRDRGDTQYF

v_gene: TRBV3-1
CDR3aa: CASSQEPGTGNTIYF

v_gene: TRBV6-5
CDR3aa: CASSSGERDWVTDTQYF

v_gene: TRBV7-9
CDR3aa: CASSLVGPNYGYTF

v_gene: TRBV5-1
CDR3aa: CATRTSSSYNSPLHF

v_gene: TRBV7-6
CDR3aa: CATGWGTRLYYGYTF

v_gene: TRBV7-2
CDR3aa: CASSPGTVEQYF

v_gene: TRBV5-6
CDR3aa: CASSLSNRVGIQYF

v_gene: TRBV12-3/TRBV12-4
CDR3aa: CASSQRRETQYF

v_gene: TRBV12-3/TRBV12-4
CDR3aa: CASSLWSYEQYF

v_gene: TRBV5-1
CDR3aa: CASSLGQGKETQYF

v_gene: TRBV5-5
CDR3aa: CASSLASWRGFYEQYF

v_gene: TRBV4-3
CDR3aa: CASSQDSSGKPPYNEQFF

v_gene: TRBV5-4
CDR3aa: CASSLDQGTPSDTQYF

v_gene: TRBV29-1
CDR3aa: CSVVWGISNEQFF

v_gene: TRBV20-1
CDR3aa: CSARKGVGRTGELFF

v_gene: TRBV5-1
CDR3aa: CASSHQAGEYEQYF

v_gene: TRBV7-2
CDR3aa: CASSLGPQNTEAFF

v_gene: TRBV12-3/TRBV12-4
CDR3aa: CASSHQIMLNTEAFF

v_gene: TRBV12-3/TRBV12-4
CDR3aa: CASSGRLNTEAFF

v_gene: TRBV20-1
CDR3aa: CSASPGRGYEQFF

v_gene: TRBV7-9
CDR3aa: CASRRTRDSIQYF

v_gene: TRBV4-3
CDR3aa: CASSFERGTPYEQYF

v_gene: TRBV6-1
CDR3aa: CASSRDWYNEQFF

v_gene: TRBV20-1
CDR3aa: CNPWAVDTGELFF

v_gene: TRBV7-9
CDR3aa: CASSRPGQQETQYF

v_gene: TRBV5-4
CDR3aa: CASSSAVGQETQYF

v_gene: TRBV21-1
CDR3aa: CASSPDRVGAFF

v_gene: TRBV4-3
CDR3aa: CASRPSVSTDTQYF

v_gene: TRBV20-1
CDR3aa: CSATGTASGNTIYF

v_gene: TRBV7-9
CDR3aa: CASTLSGLAWEQYF

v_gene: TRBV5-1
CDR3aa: CASSLGQTSNQPQHF

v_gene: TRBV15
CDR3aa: CATSRERASHTYNEQFF

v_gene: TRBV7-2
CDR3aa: CASSARGNGNTIYF

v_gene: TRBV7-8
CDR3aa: CASSTLRDRRYQETQYF

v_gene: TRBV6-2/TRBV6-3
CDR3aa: CASSYPPLETQYF

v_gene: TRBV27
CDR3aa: CASLKTGGRHEQYF